These T cell receptor beta chains were read from a single sample in a study of HIV-infected children after antiretroviral therapy interruption. TCRdb re-called the 3' RACE reads with MiXCR, one entry per CDR3 protein. Among about 89,000 distinct CDR3 sequences listed, 6% to 8.5% were seen once. The sequenced sample was CD45RA+ CD4+ T cells from PBMCs, pooled from several time points, obtained from a donor given antiretroviral therapy, either interrupted or continuous. The source is a pool of human donors with HIV. Both conserved end residues are part of each CDR3. Fields, in order: D gene, V gene, J gene, clone size, CDR3 DNA, CDR3 protein. A D gene is named only where the DNA matches it firmly. Size values are once, few and many counts, or a class for expanded clones, and some rows have none.

TRBD2	TRBV20-1	TRBJ2-5	few	TGCAGTGCTCCCCGGTTAGCGGGAGTAGGGTACCAAGAGACCCAGTACTTC	CSAPRLAGVGYQETQYF
.	TRBV5-5	TRBJ1-1	.	TGTGCCAGCAGCTTACTCCGGGGGGCCACTGAAGCTTTCTTT	CASSLLRGATEAFF
.	TRBV4-1	TRBJ2-7	once	TGCGCCAGCAGCCTAGGGGAGAGGCACGAGCAGTACTTC	CASSLGERHEQYF
.	TRBV29-1	TRBJ2-4	many	TGCAGCGTTGCCCTACAGGAGGACTCCAAAAACATTCAGTACTTC	CSVALQEDSKNIQYF
TRBD2	TRBV7-2	TRBJ2-1	many	TGTGCCAGCAGCTTTCGGCTAGCGGGCGGGGAGCAGTTCTTC	CASSFRLAGGEQFF
.	TRBV28	TRBJ2-6	many	TGTGCCAGCAGAATGGTGGGGACTGGGGCCAACGTCCTGACTTTC	CASRMVGTGANVLTF
TRBD2	TRBV10-3	TRBJ2-2	many	TGTGCCATCAGTGAAGCCGCTAGCGGGGGGTCCGGGGAGCTGTTTTTT	CAISEAASGGSGELFF
.	TRBV2	TRBJ2-3	.	TGTGCCAGCACCATCACTCGCGGCACAGATACGCAGTATTTT	CASTITRGTDTQYF
.	TRBV12-3/TRBV12-4	TRBJ1-3	many	TGTGCCAGCAGTTTAAGGGGGTTAGGCTCTGGAAACACCATATATTTT	CASSLRGLGSGNTIYF
.	TRBV14	TRBJ1-4	.	TGTGCCAGCAGCCAAGGATTAGGCAGGGCGAGCGAAAAACTGTTTTTT	CASSQGLGRASEKLFF
.	TRBV9	TRBJ2-2	many	TGTGCCAGCAGCGTAGTTCCTAGCGCCAGGGGAGGATTCGGGGAGCTGTTTTTT	CASSVVPSARGGFGELFF
.	TRBV4-1	TRBJ2-5	.	TGCGCCAGCAGCCAGACCTGGAGGCAAGAGACCCAGTACTTC	CASSQTWRQETQYF
.	TRBV6-1	TRBJ2-3	many	TGTGCCAGCAGGAGTAGGGCCGGAGTCGAGAATACGCAGTATTTT	CASRSRAGVENTQYF
.	TRBV4-1	TRBJ2-7	many	TGCGCCAGCAGCCCCCGACTAGAAGCCTACGAGCAGTACTTC	CASSPRLEAYEQYF
.	TRBV6-2/TRBV6-3	TRBJ2-1	.	TGTGCCAGCAGTTACCCCCGGGATCTATACAATGAGCAGTTCTTC	CASSYPRDLYNEQFF
.	TRBV5-1	TRBJ1-6	many	TGCGCCAGCAGCTTGGAGACAGCTAGCAATTCACCCCTCCACTTT	CASSLETASNSPLHF
.	TRBV7-2	TRBJ2-7	many	TGTGCCAGCAGCTTCCAGAACGAGCAGTACTTC	CASSFQNEQYF
.	TRBV19	TRBJ1-1	many	TGTGCCAGTAGTAGACAGGTTTTCACTGAAGCTTTCTTT	CASSRQVFTEAFF
.	TRBV9	TRBJ2-2	.	TGTGCCAGCAGGGGAGTCGGGGGAGATCGGGACACCGGGGAGCTGTTTTTT	CASRGVGGDRDTGELFF
.	TRBV7-3	TRBJ2-3	many	TGTGCAAGCAGCTTAAAGGGACTGGGGCTTAGTGCAGAAACGCTGTATTTT	CASSLKGLGLSAETLYF
TRBD1	TRBV12-3/TRBV12-4	TRBJ1-1	few	TGTGCCAGCAGCTTCCCCGGGACAGCTGAAGCTTTCTTT	CASSFPGTAEAFF
.	TRBV5-1	TRBJ2-5	many	TGCGCCAGCAGCTTGTCTGTCTCAGTTCAAGAGACCCAGTACTTC	CASSLSVSVQETQYF
TRBD1	TRBV7-2	TRBJ1-1	once	TGTGCCAGCAGCTTAGGACAGGGAACTGAAGCTTTCTTT	CASSLGQGTEAFF